This T cell receptor (beta chain) stems from a study of T cell responses to AZD1222 COVID-19 vaccine. Study-level results: The study reported that nearly half of spike-specific TCRs target unmutated variant regions. It should be noted that donors were predominantly white British and more often female, and clonal diversity was possibly underestimated. Increases in Spike-specific TCR breadth and depth were seen after two AZD1222 doses. CD4 TCRs covered the whole spike, strongest at regions 160-218 and 743-854.

Using immunoSEQ multiplex PCR, the repertoire was profiled, and TCRdb retains in-frame clones only, with some absent. Of about 84,000 clones detected, about 85% appear once; the ten largest clones hold around 1.5%. As to this clone: Its specificity is unknown.

V dropped 3 bases and J dropped 2 bases, with 13 bases sitting between them. This CDR3 contains 15 residues. Germline V gene lookup returns CDR1 SEHNR and CDR2 FQNEAQ (reference sequence). This rearrangement joins TRBV7-9 to TRBJ2-5; perhaps TRBD1 as D (7 bases). The material was peripheral blood, obtained on day 0 of AZD1222 vaccination. This TCR was sampled from an adult in good health. The CDR3 here is CASSFGGGYQETQYF. CDR3 nucleotides: TGTGCCAGCAGCTTTGGAGGGGGCTATCAAGAGACCCAGTACTTC.